This record concerns one TCR beta chain sequence. The sample is drawn from a study of blood T cell repertoires in COVID-19. Study details: Collection of acute and convalescent COVID-19 samples took place in the United States, Italy and Spain. Sources were T cells, B-cell-depleted T cells, or PBMCs; the material itself was cDNA or gDNA.

Original processing methods: Researchers report that nucleated cell counts were estimated from reference gene primer amplification. TCRdb keeps only in-frame clones here, not all; method: immunoSEQ multiplex PCR. For V, J and clone size, that table is used; D and trimming come from the DNA. The sample includes tens of thousands of clones, around 78% seen only once; the top ten take 15%. CDR1 and CDR2 (germline): SGHTA, FQGTGA. The CDR3 is 13 amino acids. The ends lost 6 bases at V and 4 bases at J; junction bases unmatched: 2. The sequenced material came from peripheral blood. The genes are TRBV7-3 and TRBJ1-3; TRBD1 aligns across 8 bases. This sequence was found in a human donor with active or convalescent COVID-19. The donor label of this sample is uncertain. The CDR3 bases are TGTGCCAGCAGGACAGGGGAAGGAAACACCATATATTTT. It is translated as CASRTGEGNTIYF.